Shown below are 13 T cell receptor beta chains from a single sample sequenced in a study of cytomegalovirus exposure and HLA in healthy donors. PCR involved 60 Vbeta and 13 Jbeta primers. Method: immunoSEQ multiplex PCR; TCRdb's copy keeps in-frame clones and lacks some. The table has 130,000 or so clones, approximately 80% seen once. Sequenced: PBMCs. Receptor source: a woman aged 18 to 35 in good health and CMV-seronegative.

The rearrangement links TRBV9 to TRBJ1-6; D may be TRBD1 (6 bases). V was pared by 4 bases and J by 4 bases, with 12 bases between. This CDR3 comprises 15 residues. The germline CDR1 and CDR2 sequences are SGDLS and YYNGEE. In nucleotides, the CDR3 is TGTGCCAGCAGCCCAACAGACAGGTATAATTCACCCCTCCACTTT. Protein sequence: CASSPTDRYNSPLHF.

DNA for the CDR3: TGTGCCAGCAGTTTATGGTTGAAGGGGGCAGGGGACACTGAAGCTTTCTTT. It specifies CASSLWLKGAGDTEAFF. This chain joins TRBV27 and TRBJ1-1, with 7 bases identical to TRBD1. Germline CDR1 and CDR2: MNHEY and SMNVEV (reference sequence). This CDR3 is built from 17 residues. J gave up 3 bases and V 1 base, and 11 bases lay outside the gene matches.

The chain couples TRBV2 to TRBJ1-5; tentatively, D is TRBD1 (5 bases). The CDR3 runs 15 residues. The V and J ends lost 11 bases and 1 base respectively, with 18 bases between them. Germline CDR1 SNHLY, CDR2 FYNNEI. CDR3 region: CACQGGSGSNQPQHF. As DNA, the CDR3 is TGTGCCTGCCAGGGAGGGTCGGGGAGCAATCAGCCCCAGCATTTT.

This chain connects TRBV5-4 to TRBJ2-7, with 7 bases matching TRBD1. The germline CDR1 and CDR2 sequences are SGHNT and YYREEE (reference sequence). V trimming: 0 bases; J trimming: 2 bases; junction bases outside the gene matches: 2. The CDR3 covers 14 residues. CDR3 bases: TGTGCCAGCAGCTTGGCGGGACAGCCCTACGAGCAGTACTTC. This sequence encodes CASSLAGQPYEQYF.

The V gene is TRBV6-5, the J gene TRBJ2-1; D is uncertain. Germline V gives CDR1 MNHEY, CDR2 SVGAGI. CDR3 length: 11 amino acids. V was clipped by 5 bases and J by 10 bases, with 9 bases between them. The CDR3 reads CASSHKREQFF. In DNA, the CDR3 is TGTGCCAGCAGTCACAAGAGGGAGCAGTTCTTC.

This chain connects TRBV5-5 to TRBJ1-2, with 7 bases fitting TRBD1. This CDR3 spans 14 amino acids. Germline values: CDR1 SGHKS, CDR2 YYEKEE (reference sequence). V lost 4 bases and J lost 3; bases outside the gene matches: 6. CDR3 DNA sequence: TGTGCCAGCAGCACCCAGGGGGTGGACTATGGCTACACCTTC. Translating it yields CASSTQGVDYGYTF.

The chain recombines TRBV9 with TRBJ1-5; D not resolved. Per the germline V gene, CDR1 is SGDLS and CDR2 is YYNGEE. V shed 0 bases and J shed 4 bases, with 8 bases lying between them. The CDR3 runs to 14 residues. The CDR3 loop is CASSVGRENQPQHF. The CDR3 nucleotides read TGTGCCAGCAGCGTAGGGAGGGAAAATCAGCCCCAGCATTTT.

The chain joins TRBV6-5 to TRBJ1-4; 9 bases line up with TRBD1. This CDR3 is built from 15 residues. Germline lookup yields CDR1 MNHEY and CDR2 SVGAGI. V shed 0 bases and J 7 bases; nucleotides not matched to a gene: 3. This CDR3 is CASSYSGQGSEKLFF. The CDR3, as DNA: TGTGCCAGCAGTTACTCTGGACAGGGGAGTGAAAAACTGTTTTTT.

This sequence joins TRBV2 and TRBJ1-5; possibly TRBD1 for D (5 bases). The germline V gene encodes CDR1 SNHLY and CDR2 FYNNEI. The CDR3 totals 15 residues. The V end lost 7 bases, the J end lost 1 base, and 14 bases lay between the germline ends. The CDR3 nucleotides read TGTGCCAGCAAGAGGACCGGGGGGAGCAATCAGCCCCAGCATTTT. Translated, it gives CASKRTGGSNQPQHF.

This chain connects TRBV2 to TRBJ1-5; 7 bases agree with TRBD1. The V and J ends lost 6 bases and 2 bases, in that order; junction bases with no gene match: 4. In germline, CDR1 is SNHLY, CDR2 FYNNEI. The CDR3 sequence is 14 residues long. As DNA, the CDR3 is TGTGCCAGCAGGCGTGACAGGGGCAATCAGCCCCAGCATTTT. Translating gives CASRRDRGNQPQHF.

The chain is built from TRBV5-4 and TRBJ1-1; unclear D gene. Germline V lookup: CDR1 SGHNT, CDR2 YYREEE (reference sequence). This CDR3 region has 13 residues. The V end lost 1 base, the J end lost 5 bases, and 9 bases lay between the germline ends. The CDR3: CASSLNQETEAFF. The CDR3 DNA reads as TGTGCCAGCAGCTTGAATCAAGAGACTGAAGCTTTCTTT. The variable domain in full, with the rest retrieved from reference TRBV5-4 and TRBJ1-1, is ETGVTQSPTHLIKTRGQQVTLRCSSQSGHNTVSWYQQALGQGPQFIFQYYREEENGRGNFPPRFSGLQFPNYSSELNVNALELDDSALYLCASSLNQETEAFFGQGTRLTVV.

The chain joins TRBV12-5 to TRBJ2-2; D possibly corresponds to TRBD2 (5 bases). The V and J ends lost 7 bases and 4 bases respectively, with 10 bases between them. Germline CDR1 LGHNT, CDR2 FRNRAP. There are 13 residues in the CDR3. This CDR3 reads CASAGLRTGELFF. In DNA form, the CDR3 reads TGTGCTAGTGCCGGACTCCGCACCGGGGAGCTGTTTTTT.

The chain uses TRBV27 and TRBJ2-1; the D gene is possibly TRBD2 (6 bases). Trimming removed 2 bases at V and 6 bases at J, with 14 bases between. Germline lookup yields CDR1 MNHEY and CDR2 SMNVEV (reference sequence). This CDR3 region has 15 residues. CDR3 residues: CASSLGGRPINEQFF. CDR3 nucleotide sequence: TGTGCCAGCAGTTTAGGAGGGAGGCCCATCAATGAGCAGTTCTTC.